This T cell receptor beta chain came from a study of blood T cell repertoires in COVID-19. Study-wide context: Some COVID-19 samples were acute and others convalescent; all came from the United States, Italy and Spain.

Per the authors' pipeline: Using reference gene primer amplification, nucleated cell counts were estimated. Only in-frame clones appear in the TCRdb table, and some are missing; sequencing was by immunoSEQ multiplex PCR. That table gives V, J and clone size, and the DNA gave D and trimming. This sample carries about 220,000 clones, around 91% of them seen once, and the ten largest clones take roughly 3%. Study members were between about 18 and 95 years old and lived in 20 to 30 US regions. The CDR3 is made up of 14 amino acids. V dropped 5 bases and J dropped 4; count of bases not matched to a gene: 6. Germline CDR1 SGHDT, CDR2 YYEEEE. This clone is a singleton in its sample.

Sequencing was performed on PBMCs or T cells enriched from blood (not recorded which). This receptor was identified in a woman aged 18-35 years in a cohort exposed to, infected with or recovered from COVID-19 (not recorded which). This chain joins TRBV5-6 and TRBJ1-5; TRBD1 aligns across 7 bases. CDR3 loop: CASSGGQRNQPQHF. The CDR3, as DNA: TGTGCCAGCAGTGGGGGACAGAGAAATCAGCCCCAGCATTTT.